These 9 T cell receptor beta chains originate from one sample sequenced in a study of shared clonotypes between healthy human individuals. The method was immunoSEQ multiplex PCR; TCRdb's version includes in-frame clones alone and lacks a portion of them. The data show about 2.1 million clones, roughly 95% seen once. Naive CD8 cells, CD45RO-negative and positively selected for CCR7, excluded terminally differentiated effector memory CD45RA+ cells. Sequencing used naive CD8+ T cells from PBMCs. The receptors come from a man younger than 35 in good health. Some clones in this sample may be carry-over from other donors' samples.

The rearrangement links TRBV5-5 to TRBJ2-7; no clear D gene. The CDR3 contains 14 residues. V lost 0 bases and J lost 1, with 8 bases in between. CDR1 is SGHKS, CDR2 YYEKEE, per germline (reference sequence). CDR3 coding DNA: TGTGCCAGCAGCTTGGTCAGAGATTCCTACGAGCAGTACTTC. Translation gives CASSLVRDSYEQYF. The full variable domain, its missing parts supplied by reference TRBV5-5 and TRBJ2-7, is DAGVTQSPTHLIKTRGQQVTLRCSPISGHKSVSWYQQVLGQGPQFIFQYYEKEERGRGNFPDRFSARQFPNYSSELNVNALLLGDSALYLCASSLVRDSYEQYFGPGTRLTVT.

Points on this clone: Different DNA sequences within this sample yield the same CDR3. This sequence joins TRBV2 and TRBJ2-2, with 7 bases lining up with TRBD1. The CDR3 totals 13 residues. V was clipped by 8 bases and J by 1 base; unmatched bases: 1. Germline V lookup: CDR1 SNHLY, CDR2 FYNNEI. The CDR3 spells CASRQGNTGELFF. Here the CDR3 DNA reads TGTGCCAGCCGACAGGGGAACACCGGGGAGCTGTTTTTT.

The chain recombines TRBV6-5 with TRBJ1-4, with D possibly TRBD1 on 5 matching bases. The V and J ends lost 8 bases and 0 bases respectively, with 7 bases between them. This CDR3 has 13 residues. CDR1 is MNHEY and CDR2 is SVGAGI in the germline V gene. CDR3 protein: CASGATTNEKLFF. Written as DNA, the CDR3 is TGTGCCAGCGGGGCAACAACTAATGAAAAACTGTTTTTT.

The sample holds one count of this clone. The gene calls are TRBV7-2 and TRBJ2-7, with 10 nucleotides matching TRBD2. The V gene end was trimmed by 3 bases and the J gene end by 5 bases; junction bases not matched to a gene: 4. The length of the CDR3 is 14 residues. Per the germline V gene, CDR1 is SGHTA and CDR2 is FQGNSA. Here the CDR3 DNA reads TGTGCCAGCAGCTTTAGCGGGAGGTTCAACGAGCAGTACTTC. Translating gives CASSFSGRFNEQYF.

V is TRBV27 and J is TRBJ2-7; possible D gene TRBD2, 6 bases. Trimming took off 10 bases at V and 0 bases at J, with 13 bases between the two ends. This CDR3 region has 13 residues. The germline gives CDR1 MNHEY, CDR2 SMNVEV (reference sequence). The CDR3 spells CATSLGGSYEQYF. The CDR3 DNA reads as TGTGCCACATCCCTCGGGGGCTCCTACGAGCAGTACTTC.

For the CDR3, the DNA is TGTGCCAGCAGCCTAGGACTAGCGGGAGGTTTGCAACAGTTCTTC. Translating it yields CASSLGLAGGLQQFF. V usage is TRBV11-2 and J usage is TRBJ2-1; TRBD2 matches 14 bases. V trimming: 5 bases; J trimming: 13 bases; junction bases outside the gene matches: 10. Germline V gene sequence: CDR1 SGHAT, CDR2 FQNNGV. The CDR3 spans 15 residues.

The chain recombines TRBV28 with TRBJ2-2; 11 nucleotides line up with TRBD1. The CDR3 has 15 residues. Trimming at V came to 7 bases and at J to 8 bases, leaving 9 bases not matched to a gene. CDR1 MDHEN and CDR2 SYDVKM come from the germline V gene. This CDR3 reads CASTRRTGGYGELFF. The DNA of the CDR3 is TGTGCCAGCACCCGTCGGACAGGGGGCTATGGGGAGCTGTTTTTT.

V and J are TRBV5-6 and TRBJ1-2; 8 nucleotides line up with TRBD1. The CDR3 sequence is 15 residues long. The germline CDR1 and CDR2 sequences are SGHDT and YYEEEE. With V trimmed by 0 bases and J by 7 bases, 8 bases remained unmatched. The CDR3 nucleotides are TGTGCCAGCAGCTTGGGAGGACAGGGTAATCTTGGCTACACCTTC. Protein sequence: CASSLGGQGNLGYTF.

The rearrangement links TRBV28 to TRBJ2-2; TRBD1 is a possible D gene (6 bases). CDR3 length: 17 residues. V lost 0 bases, J lost 6 bases, and 17 bases lay in between. CDR1 and CDR2 (germline): MDHEN, SYDVKM. This CDR3 is CASSLWGQGWIAGELFF. The CDR3 DNA follows: TGTGCCAGCAGTTTATGGGGACAAGGCTGGATTGCCGGGGAGCTGTTTTTT. Using reference TRBV28 and TRBJ2-2 for the parts outside the CDR3, the full variable domain is DVKVTQSSRYLVKRTGEKVFLECVQDMDHENMFWYRQDPGLGLRLIYFSYDVKMKEKGDIPEGYSVSREKKERFSLILESASTNQTSMYLCASSLWGQGWIAGELFFGEGSRLTVL.